This entry is about one TCR beta chain. One junction end does not reproduce the germline sequence, and a read error may be involved. Study donors comprised healthy, HIV-negative adults devoid of recent acute infection or vaccination. The sample is drawn from a study of shared clonotypes between healthy human individuals. Researchers divided each subset's genomic DNA evenly across several immunoSEQ plates. Sequencing on ten immunoSEQ deep assay plates was performed for unsorted PBMC DNA. Assay used: immunoSEQ multiplex PCR; TCRdb lists only in-frame clones, some missing. The sample shows 470,000 or so clones, about 84% of them seen only once. From germline, CDR1 is MDHEN and CDR2 SYDVKM. CDR3 length: 15 amino acids.

The clonotype originates from a woman aged 40 to 50 in good health. Some clones in this sample may be carry-over from other donors' samples. This rearrangement joins TRBV28 to TRBJ2-1; the match to TRBD2 covers 10 bases. Sequenced sample: PBMCs. DNA for the CDR3: TGTGTCAGCAGTCCCGGGACTAGCGAGCACAATGAGCAGTTCTTC. It encodes CVSSPGTSEHNEQFF.